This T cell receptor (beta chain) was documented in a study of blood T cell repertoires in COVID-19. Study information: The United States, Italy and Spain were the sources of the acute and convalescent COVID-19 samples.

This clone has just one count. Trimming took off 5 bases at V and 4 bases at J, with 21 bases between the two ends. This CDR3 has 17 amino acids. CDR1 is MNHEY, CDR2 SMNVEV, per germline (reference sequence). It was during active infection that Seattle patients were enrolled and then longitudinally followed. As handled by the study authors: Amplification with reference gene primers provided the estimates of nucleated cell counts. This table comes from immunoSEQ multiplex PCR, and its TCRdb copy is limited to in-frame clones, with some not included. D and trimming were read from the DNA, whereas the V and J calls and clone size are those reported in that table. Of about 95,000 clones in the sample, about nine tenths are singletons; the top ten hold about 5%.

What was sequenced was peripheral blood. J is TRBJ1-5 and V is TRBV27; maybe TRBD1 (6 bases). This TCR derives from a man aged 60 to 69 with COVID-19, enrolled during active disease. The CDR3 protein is CASSTQPGGAGNQPQHF. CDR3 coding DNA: TGTGCCAGCAGTACTCAACCGGGGGGGGCAGGTAATCAGCCCCAGCATTTT.